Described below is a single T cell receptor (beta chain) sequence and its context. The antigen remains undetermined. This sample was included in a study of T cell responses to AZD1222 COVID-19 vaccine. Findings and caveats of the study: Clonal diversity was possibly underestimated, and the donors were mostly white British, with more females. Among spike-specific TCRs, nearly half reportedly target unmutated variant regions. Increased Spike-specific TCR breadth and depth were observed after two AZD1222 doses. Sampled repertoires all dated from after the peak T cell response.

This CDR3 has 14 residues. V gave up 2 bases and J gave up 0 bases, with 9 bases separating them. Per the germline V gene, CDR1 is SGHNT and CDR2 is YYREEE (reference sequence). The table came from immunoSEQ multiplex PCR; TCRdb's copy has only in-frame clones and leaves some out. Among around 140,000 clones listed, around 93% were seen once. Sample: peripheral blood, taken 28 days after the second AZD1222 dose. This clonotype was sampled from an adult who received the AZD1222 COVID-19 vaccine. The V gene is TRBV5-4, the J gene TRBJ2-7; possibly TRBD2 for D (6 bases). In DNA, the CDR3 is TGTGCCAGCAGCTTTGGCGGGACCTCCTACGAGCAGTACTTC. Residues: CASSFGGTSYEQYF.